The 32 T cell receptor beta chains listed next were all sequenced from one sample in a study of blood T cell repertoires in COVID-19. Using immunoSEQ multiplex PCR, the repertoire was profiled, and TCRdb retains in-frame clones only, with some absent. This sample yields 350,000 to 400,000 clones, of which approximately 91% are seen a single time; roughly 0.86% belongs to the top ten. The sample taken for sequencing was PBMCs or T cells enriched from blood (not recorded which). The source is a middle-aged woman who had been exposed to COVID-19.

This clone was seen just once. The chain joins TRBV27 to TRBJ2-3; 7 positions match TRBD1. The germline V gene has CDR1 MNHEY and CDR2 SMNVEV (reference sequence). The CDR3 is 14 residues long. Trimming took 4 bases from V and 5 from J; bases not matched to a gene: 6. CDR3 DNA sequence: TGTGCCAGCAGTTCGACAGGGTCAGGAGATACGCAGTATTTT. Translating it yields CASSSTGSGDTQYF.

The chain carries TRBV27 and TRBJ2-7, with TRBD2 matching 8 bases. Germline assignment: CDR1 MNHEY and CDR2 SMNVEV (reference sequence). V gave up 5 bases and J gave up 3 bases; unmatched junction bases: 9. The CDR3 sequence is 15 residues long. This CDR3 reads CASSPSSGSLYEQYF. CDR3 in DNA: TGTGCCAGCAGTCCCTCAAGCGGGAGCCTCTACGAGCAGTACTTC.

This chain joins TRBV7-8 and TRBJ2-1; 8 bases are a match to TRBD2. The CDR3 length is 14 residues. Germline-derived CDR1 and CDR2 are SGHVS and FQNEAQ. Trimming took 5 bases from V and 8 from J; bases not matched to a gene: 8. The CDR3 protein is CASSPIAGIDEQFF. DNA of the CDR3: TGTGCCAGCAGCCCCATAGCGGGAATCGATGAGCAGTTCTTC.

This clone was counted once. The rearrangement uses TRBV5-4 and TRBJ1-2; 10 bases match TRBD1. Trimming at V came to 9 bases and at J to 6 bases, leaving 8 bases not matched to a gene. The germline V gene has CDR1 SGHNT and CDR2 YYREEE (reference sequence). CDR3 length: 13 amino acids. CDR3 residues: CATSKGQGNGYTF. In nucleotides, the CDR3 is TGTGCCACTTCTAAGGGACAGGGGAATGGCTACACCTTC.

This chain joins TRBV30 and TRBJ1-5, with D perhaps TRBD1 (5 bases). With 2 bases removed from V and 2 bases from J, the gap between germline ends came to 13 bases. The CDR3 length is 15 residues. Germline CDR1 and CDR2: GTSNPN and SVGIG (reference sequence). The DNA of the CDR3 is TGTGCCTGGAGTTCCTCAGGGCAGGGCAATCAGCCCCAGCATTTT. It is translated as CAWSSSGQGNQPQHF. Together with reference TRBV30 and TRBJ1-5, the CDR3 gives the full variable domain: SQTIHQWPATLVQPVGSPLSLECTVEGTSNPNLYWYRQAAGRGLQLLFYSVGIGQISSEVPQNLSASRPQDRQFILSSKKLLLSDSGFYLCAWSSSGQGNQPQHFGDGTRLSIL.

J is TRBJ1-2 and V is TRBV5-6; 7 bases align to TRBD1. V lost 2 bases and J lost 2; bases outside the gene matches: 9. CDR1 is SGHDT, CDR2 YYEEEE, per germline. The length of the CDR3 is 16 residues. CDR3 DNA sequence: TGTGCCAGCAGCTTCCCCAGACAGGGCCTAAACTATGGCTACACCTTC. This encodes CASSFPRQGLNYGYTF.

This chain links TRBV28 with TRBJ1-3, with D unresolved. The CDR3 is made up of 15 amino acids. Germline V gene sequence: CDR1 MDHEN, CDR2 SYDVKM. Trimming shortened V by 7 bases and J by 0 bases, and 13 bases separated the two germline ends. The CDR3 nucleotides read TGTGCCAGCATCTCTCCGGGTAGCTCTGGAAACACCATATATTTT. It is translated as CASISPGSSGNTIYF.

This chain links TRBV15 with TRBJ1-2, with a tentative D call TRBD1 (6 bases). The CDR3 has 14 residues. Deletions cut 0 bases from V and 7 bases from J, with 12 bases between. Germline-derived CDR1 and CDR2 are LNHNV and YYDKDF (reference sequence). CDR3 coding DNA: TGTGCCACCAGCAGAGACCACGGGGGGCTTGGCTACACCTTC. Protein product: CATSRDHGGLGYTF.

V and J are TRBV5-1 and TRBJ2-7; 9 bases are a match to TRBD2. Trimming took 1 base from V and 0 from J; bases not matched to a gene: 11. The CDR3 has 18 amino acids. Germline V CDR1 and CDR2: SGHRS, YFSETQ. The CDR3 sequence is CASSLIGGGASSSYEQYF. CDR3 nucleotide sequence: TGCGCCAGCAGCTTGATTGGCGGGGGGGCCTCGAGCTCCTACGAGCAGTACTTC.

This rearrangement joins TRBV19 to TRBJ1-1; TRBD1 matches 7 bases. This CDR3 is built from 14 residues. CDR1 is LNHDA, CDR2 SQIVND, per germline (reference sequence). V lost 5 bases to trimming and J lost 8 bases; unmatched junction nucleotides: 11. CDR3 amino acids: CASSQRTGTGEAFF. The CDR3 DNA follows: TGTGCCAGTAGTCAACGGACAGGAACTGGAGAAGCTTTCTTT. The whole variable domain, remainder taken from reference TRBV19 and TRBJ1-1, is DGGITQSPKYLFRKEGQNVTLSCEQNLNHDAMYWYRQDPGQGLRLIYYSQIVNDFQKGDIAEGYSVSREKKESFPLTVTSAQKNPTAFYLCASSQRTGTGEAFFGQGTRLTVV.

Comment on this clone: Distinct nucleotide sequences in the sample also encode this CDR3. The rearrangement links TRBV3-1 (or the pseudogene TRBV3-2) to TRBJ2-1; a weak D match, TRBD2 (6 bases). Trimming removed 4 bases at V and 4 bases at J, with 14 bases between. Germline assignment: CDR1 LGHDT and CDR2 YNNKEL (reference sequence). This CDR3 spans 15 amino acids. CDR3 amino acids: CASSPRDRGYNEQFF. For the CDR3, the DNA is TGTGCCAGCAGCCCGAGGGACCGGGGGTACAATGAGCAGTTCTTC.

This chain connects TRBV4-3 to TRBJ1-4; D is possibly TRBD1 (6 bases). Per the germline V gene, CDR1 is LGHNA and CDR2 is YSLEER. The CDR3 runs 16 residues. The V end lost 0 bases, the J end lost 4 bases, and 12 bases lay between the germline ends. CDR3: CASSQDQGRGNEKLFF. The CDR3 coding sequence is TGCGCCAGCAGCCAAGACCAGGGGAGGGGTAATGAAAAACTGTTTTTT.

V gene TRBV7-9 combines with J gene TRBJ2-1; 9 nucleotides line up with TRBD1. V gave up 2 bases and J gave up 6 bases; unmatched junction bases: 2. The CDR3 covers 14 residues. The germline V gene encodes CDR1 SEHNR and CDR2 FQNEAQ (reference sequence). This chain's CDR3 is CASSLWDRANEQFF. The CDR3, as DNA: TGTGCCAGCAGCTTATGGGACAGGGCCAATGAGCAGTTCTTC.

The chain has TRBV10-1 and TRBJ2-1; perhaps TRBD2 as D (6 bases). There are 16 residues in the CDR3. With 4 bases removed from V and 2 bases from J, the gap between germline ends came to 15 bases. Germline CDR1 and CDR2: WNHNN and SYGVQD (reference sequence). CDR3 region: CASSGGTSSTYNEQFF. The CDR3 DNA is TGCGCCAGCAGTGGGGGTACTAGCAGCACCTACAATGAGCAGTTCTTC.

In nucleotides, the CDR3 is TGCACCAGCAGCCCAGGACAGGGCCGCGAGCAGTACTTC. It encodes CTSSPGQGREQYF. J is TRBJ2-7 and V is TRBV1; TRBD1, the table's D call, lacks a check against the DNA. TRBV1 is designated a pseudogene. The CDR3 length is 13 residues.

The chain couples TRBV19 to TRBJ2-2; a weak D match, TRBD1 (5 bases). V dropped 7 bases and J dropped 0 bases, with 15 bases sitting between them. Germline-derived CDR1 and CDR2 are LNHDA and SQIVND (reference sequence). CDR3 length: 16 residues. CDR3 protein: CASTTGHSANTGELFF. CDR3 nucleotides: TGTGCCAGTACCACCGGACATTCCGCGAACACCGGGGAGCTGTTTTTT.

The CDR3 is CAISGRGGLEQYF. Here the CDR3 DNA reads TGTGCCATCAGTGGAAGGGGGGGTTTGGAGCAGTACTTC. The J gene is TRBJ2-7, the V gene TRBV10-3, with D possibly being TRBD2 (7 bases). Germline V gene sequence: CDR1 ENHRY, CDR2 SYGVKD. Trimming stripped 4 bases from V and 7 bases from J, with 14 bases between. The CDR3 length is 13 residues.

The V call is TRBV5-6, the J call TRBJ1-1; D is unclear. Trimming left V 2 bases short and J 3 bases short, with 8 bases between. Per the germline V gene, CDR1 is SGHDT and CDR2 is YYEEEE. The CDR3 totals 13 residues. The CDR3 spells CASSLKRDTEAFF. CDR3 bases: TGTGCCAGCAGCTTAAAACGGGACACTGAAGCTTTCTTT. Combining the CDR3 with reference TRBV5-6 and TRBJ1-1 gives the whole variable domain DAGVTQSPTHLIKTRGQQVTLRCSPKSGHDTVSWYQQALGQGPQFIFQYYEEEERQRGNFPDRFSGHQFPNYSSELNVNALLLGDSALYLCASSLKRDTEAFFGQGTRLTVV.

This rearrangement joins TRBV19 to TRBJ1-5; 9 nucleotides line up with TRBD1. The CDR3 runs 16 residues. The junction had 9 bases not matched to a gene; V was cut back by 2 bases and J by 7 bases. The germline V gene has CDR1 LNHDA and CDR2 SQIVND (reference sequence). The CDR3 is CASSIRGNRGPQPQHF. The CDR3 DNA reads as TGTGCCAGTAGTATACGGGGAAACAGGGGGCCCCAGCCCCAGCATTTT.

The V call is TRBV5-5, the J call TRBJ2-7; TRBD2 matches 12 bases. Germline lookup yields CDR1 SGHKS and CDR2 YYEKEE (reference sequence). This CDR3 contains 15 residues. V lost 4 bases to trimming and J lost 3 bases; unmatched junction nucleotides: 5. In DNA form, the CDR3 reads TGTGCCAGCAGCCCTCAGACTAGCGGGGGCTACGAGCAGTACTTC. Protein product: CASSPQTSGGYEQYF.

The chain joins TRBV2 to TRBJ1-2, with TRBD1 matching 11 bases. The germline V gene encodes CDR1 SNHLY and CDR2 FYNNEI. The ends lost 6 bases at V and 4 bases at J; junction bases unmatched: 4. This CDR3 region has 14 residues. The CDR3 bases are TGTGCCAGCAGCGTTGGACAGGGGGCCTATGGCTACACCTTC. This gives the protein CASSVGQGAYGYTF.

The genes are TRBV27 and TRBJ1-4; 8 bases map to TRBD1. Germline lookup yields CDR1 MNHEY and CDR2 SMNVEV (reference sequence). The junction had 7 bases not matched to a gene; V was cut back by 8 bases and J by 5 bases. The CDR3 is made up of 14 amino acids. CDR3 region: CASSYRGENEKLFF. The DNA for the CDR3 is TGTGCCAGCTCCTACAGGGGGGAGAATGAAAAACTGTTTTTT.

A word on this clone: This sample includes further DNA sequences coding for the same CDR3. The chain is built from TRBV7-3 and TRBJ1-2, with D perhaps matching TRBD1 (6 bases). This CDR3 comprises 13 residues. CDR1 and CDR2 from the germline V gene are SGHTA and FQGTGA. V lost 1 base and J 6 bases, leaving 9 bases between the germline ends. The CDR3 region is CASSLRPGDGYTF. In DNA, the CDR3 is TGTGCCAGCAGCTTAAGGCCAGGGGATGGCTACACCTTC.

The chain recombines TRBV30 with TRBJ1-1; D is ambiguous. V was shortened by 1 base and J by 8 bases, with 11 bases between the two germline ends. Germline CDR1 GTSNPN, CDR2 SVGIG (reference sequence). The CDR3 contains 12 residues. For the CDR3, the DNA is TGTGCCTGGAGTGCCCGCCTATCGGAAGCTTTCTTT. Translated, it gives CAWSARLSEAFF. Full variable domain (remainder filled in from reference TRBV30 and TRBJ1-1): SQTIHQWPATLVQPVGSPLSLECTVEGTSNPNLYWYRQAAGRGLQLLFYSVGIGQISSEVPQNLSASRPQDRQFILSSKKLLLSDSGFYLCAWSARLSEAFFGQGTRLTVV.

This chain joins TRBV3-1 (or the pseudogene TRBV3-2) and TRBJ1-1; possibly TRBD1 for D (6 bases). There are 14 residues in the CDR3. Per germline, CDR1 LGHDT and CDR2 YNNKEL (reference sequence). The germline V and J ends were trimmed by 7 bases and 0 bases, with 12 bases remaining between them. CDR3 region: CASTKGDMNTEAFF. The CDR3, as DNA: TGTGCCAGCACCAAAGGGGACATGAACACTGAAGCTTTCTTT.

V is TRBV2 and J is TRBJ1-2, with D perhaps matching TRBD1 (5 bases). Trimming stripped 2 bases from V and 1 base from J, with 11 bases between. Germline V gene lookup returns CDR1 SNHLY and CDR2 FYNNEI. The CDR3 has 15 residues. The CDR3 region is CASSELDSYNYGYTF. CDR3 DNA: TGTGCCAGCAGTGAACTAGACAGTTATAACTATGGCTACACCTTC.

V and J are TRBV11-3 and TRBJ1-6; perhaps TRBD1 as D (5 bases). CDR1 and CDR2 (germline): SGHNT, YENEEA. The CDR3 consists of 13 residues. V lost 5 bases, J lost 7 bases, and 9 bases lay in between. The chain's CDR3 is CASSRGRNSPLHF. Here the CDR3 DNA reads TGTGCCAGCAGCAGGGGAAGAAATTCACCCCTCCACTTT.

V gene TRBV2 combines with J gene TRBJ2-5; tentatively, D is TRBD1 (6 bases). CDR3 length: 14 amino acids. Germline CDR1 reads SNHLY; CDR2 reads FYNNEI. V gave up 6 bases and J gave up 9 bases, with 20 bases separating them. The CDR3 sequence is CASSKRTGPGAQYF. The CDR3 DNA sequence: TGTGCCAGCAGCAAACGTACAGGTCCAGGGGCCCAGTACTTC.

V usage is TRBV2 and J usage is TRBJ1-1; TRBD1 might be the D (6 bases). Trimming shortened V by 6 bases and J by 3 bases, and 11 bases separated the two germline ends. The CDR3 consists of 13 residues. Germline V gene sequence: CDR1 SNHLY, CDR2 FYNNEI. The CDR3 reads CASRVTGYTEAFF. Written as DNA, the CDR3 is TGTGCCAGCAGGGTGACAGGCTACACTGAAGCTTTCTTT.

The V gene is TRBV19, the J gene TRBJ1-3, with 8 bases identical to TRBD1. Germline CDR1 and CDR2: LNHDA and SQIVND (reference sequence). The V gene end was trimmed by 8 bases and the J gene end by 0 bases; junction bases not matched to a gene: 3. The CDR3 length is 14 residues. The CDR3 sequence is CASFTGGSGNTIYF. CDR3 in DNA: TGTGCCAGTTTCACAGGGGGCTCTGGAAACACCATATATTTT.

The rearrangement joins TRBV5-1 to TRBJ2-2; 14 positions match TRBD2. CDR1 is SGHRS, CDR2 YFSETQ, per germline. The length of the CDR3 is 16 residues. Germline trimming cut 3 bases from V and 6 bases from J; bases unmatched to any gene: 4. The CDR3 DNA is TGCGCCAGCAGCTCCGGACTAGCGGGGGGTCCCGGGGAGCTGTTTTTT. Amino acid sequence: CASSSGLAGGPGELFF.

The gene calls are TRBV11-2 and TRBJ2-3, with D perhaps TRBD2 (6 bases). The ends were cut back, 1 base at V and 2 bases at J, with 10 bases in the middle. Germline V CDR1 and CDR2: SGHAT, FQNNGV. The CDR3 extends over 15 amino acids. The CDR3 nucleotides are TGTGCCAGCAGCTTAGCTGGGGGGTTCACAGATACGCAGTATTTT. This gives the protein CASSLAGGFTDTQYF.